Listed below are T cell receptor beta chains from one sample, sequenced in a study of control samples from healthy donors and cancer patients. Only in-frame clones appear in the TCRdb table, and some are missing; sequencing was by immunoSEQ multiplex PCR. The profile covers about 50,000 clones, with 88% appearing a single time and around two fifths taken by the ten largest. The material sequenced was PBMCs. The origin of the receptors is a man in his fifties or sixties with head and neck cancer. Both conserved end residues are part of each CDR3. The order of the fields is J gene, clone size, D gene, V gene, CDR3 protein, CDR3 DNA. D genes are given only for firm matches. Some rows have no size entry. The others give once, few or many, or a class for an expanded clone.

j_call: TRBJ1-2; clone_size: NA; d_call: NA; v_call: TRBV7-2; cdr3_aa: CASSLVGDYGYTF; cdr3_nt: TGTGCCAGCAGCTTAGTAGGGGACTATGGCTACACCTTC
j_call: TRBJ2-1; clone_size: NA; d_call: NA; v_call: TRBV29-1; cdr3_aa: CSVPRGGGTSNEQFF; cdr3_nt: TGCAGCGTTCCCCGGGGTGGCGGGACCTCTAATGAGCAGTTCTTC
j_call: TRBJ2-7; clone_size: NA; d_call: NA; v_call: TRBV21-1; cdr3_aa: CASSKALTGQSYEQYF; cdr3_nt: TGTGCCAGCAGCAAAGCACTCACGGGACAGAGCTACGAGCAGTACTTC
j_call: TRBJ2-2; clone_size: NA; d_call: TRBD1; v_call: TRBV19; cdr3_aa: CASSMTGGGTGELFF; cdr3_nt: TGTGCCAGTAGTATGACAGGGGGTGGTACCGGGGAGCTGTTTTTT
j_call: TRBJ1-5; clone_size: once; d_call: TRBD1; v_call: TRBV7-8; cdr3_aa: CASSSADRGHNQPQHF; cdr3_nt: TGTGCCAGCAGCTCTGCCGACAGGGGGCACAATCAGCCCCAGCATTTT
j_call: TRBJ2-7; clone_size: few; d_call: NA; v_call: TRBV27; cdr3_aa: CASSSQSEGPSYEQYF; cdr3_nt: TGTGCCAGCAGTTCGCAGAGTGAGGGGCCCTCCTACGAGCAGTACTTC
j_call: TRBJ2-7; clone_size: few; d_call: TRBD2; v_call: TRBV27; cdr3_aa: CAESSSGLAGGPKSYEQYF; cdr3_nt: TGTGCCGAAAGTTCAAGCGGACTAGCGGGAGGGCCGAAATCCTACGAGCAGTACTTC
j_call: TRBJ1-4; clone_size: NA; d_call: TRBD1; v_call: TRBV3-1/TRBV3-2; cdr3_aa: CASSPGIGTGSTNEKLFF; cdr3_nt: TGTGCCAGCAGCCCAGGTATCGGGACAGGGTCCACTAATGAAAAACTGTTTTTT
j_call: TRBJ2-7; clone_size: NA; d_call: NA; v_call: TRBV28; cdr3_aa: CATSGQPEEQYF; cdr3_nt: TGTGCCACCTCAGGACAACCGGAAGAGCAGTACTTC
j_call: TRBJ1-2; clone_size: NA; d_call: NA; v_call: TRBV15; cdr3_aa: CATSRGGPRPGCTF; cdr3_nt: TGTGCCACCAGCAGGGGGGGGCCTAGACCAGGCTGCACCTTC
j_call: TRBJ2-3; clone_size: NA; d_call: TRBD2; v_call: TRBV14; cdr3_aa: CASSQELAGGQDTQYF; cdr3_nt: TGTGCCAGCAGCCAAGAACTAGCGGGAGGGCAGGATACGCAGTATTTT
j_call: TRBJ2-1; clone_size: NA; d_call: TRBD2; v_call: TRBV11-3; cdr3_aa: CASSSTGLAGVEQFF; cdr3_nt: TGTGCCAGCAGCTCCACAGGACTAGCGGGAGTGGAGCAGTTCTTC
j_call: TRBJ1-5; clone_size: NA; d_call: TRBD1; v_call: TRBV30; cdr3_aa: CACSSDRGRNQPQHF; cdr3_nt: TGTGCCTGCTCTTCGGACAGGGGACGCAATCAGCCCCAGCATTTT
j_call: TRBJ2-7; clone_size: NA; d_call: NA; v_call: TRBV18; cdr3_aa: CASSPPPIIYEQYF; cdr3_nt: TGTGCCAGCTCACCCCCGCCAATTATCTACGAGCAGTACTTC
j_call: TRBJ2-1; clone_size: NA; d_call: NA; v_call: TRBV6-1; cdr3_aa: CASSELSGNYNEQFF; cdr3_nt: TGTGCCAGCAGTGAACTATCAGGGAATTACAATGAGCAGTTCTTC
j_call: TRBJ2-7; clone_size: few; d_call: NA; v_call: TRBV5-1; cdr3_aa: CASSSDGDWEQYF; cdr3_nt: TGCGCCAGCAGCTCGGACGGAGACTGGGAGCAGTACTTC